This T cell receptor (beta chain) was recorded in a study of molecular identifiers for immune sequencing clone quantification. Whole-study results and caveats: Clones carrying above 20 RNA copies accounted for over 98% of effector molecules, under 1% in naive cells. Barcode-sharing identical TCR molecules could underestimate highly expanded clone sizes. Spiked Jurkat TCR RNA from one cell was reportedly detectable among around 1 million naive cells.

There are many counts of this clonotype. Its antigen remains unknown. In TCRdb, the PCR reads were re-called with MiXCR into one record per CDR3 protein. The table shows under 600,000 distinct CDR3 sequences, with around 23% occurring only once. The CDR3 contains 14 residues. V lost 1 base and J 8 bases, leaving 12 bases between the germline ends. Germline V gene lookup returns CDR1 MGHRA and CDR2 YSYEKL. The sequencing input was naive CD8+ T cells from blood, with Jurkat cell RNA spiked in. The sample's subset: FACS-sorted CD8+CD4-CCR7+CD45RA+ naive T cells. This clonotype was obtained from a human donor in good health. Some libraries in this study had Jurkat cell RNA spiked in. The chain employs TRBV4-1 and TRBJ2-1; perhaps TRBD2 as D (5 bases). CDR3 sequence (DNA): TGCGCCAGCAGCCAAGTCAGGCTGAGGGATGAGCAGTTCTTC. Encoded protein: CASSQVRLRDEQFF.